This T cell receptor (beta chain) was sequenced during a study of blood T cell repertoires in COVID-19. Study-wide background: Both acute and convalescent COVID-19 samples were obtained from the United States, Italy and Spain. The cDNA or gDNA used as material had been derived from T cells, B-cell-depleted T cells, or PBMCs.

The assay was immunoSEQ multiplex PCR, and TCRdb's table has in-frame clones only and misses some. In the table there are approximately 270,000 clones, about 91% of which are singletons. Participants reported their clinical history, and cohort assignment relied on those reports. A COVID-19 case had been met by exposed participants during the 2 weeks before study entry. This clone was observed once. The sequencing sample was made of PBMCs or T cells enriched from blood (not recorded which). The TCR sequence derives from a man aged 40-50 years who had been exposed to COVID-19.

The chain's CDR3 is CASSPGQAPNYGYTF. The CDR3 DNA follows: TGTGCCAGCAGCCCGGGACAGGCCCCTAACTATGGCTACACCTTC. This chain links TRBV28 with TRBJ1-2, with TRBD1 matching 8 bases. The V gene end was trimmed by 6 bases and the J gene end by 0 bases; junction bases not matched to a gene: 6. This CDR3 is 15 amino acids long. Germline V gives CDR1 MDHEN, CDR2 SYDVKM.